This T cell receptor beta chain was sequenced for a study of shared clonotypes between healthy human individuals. Sequencing was performed with immunoSEQ multiplex PCR; in TCRdb, only in-frame clones are kept and a portion is missing. Of roughly 2.6 million clones listed, approximately 92% are singletons. Concerning this clone: Its antigen is still unknown. Other nucleotide sequences from this sample produce the same CDR3.

Study-wide findings and caveats: Shared clonotypes: roughly 4.5% naive CD4, under 4% naive CD8, 2% to 2.5% memory CD4, 0.4% to 0.45% memory CD8. Larger richness was generally estimated for naive than memory subsets.

The sequence was obtained from a man aged 18 to 29 in good health. The specimen sequenced was naive CD4+ T cells sorted from blood. Subset reported: CD45RA+ positively selected.

CDR3 region: CASSLDPGSYEQYF. The CDR3 nucleotides read TGTGCCAGCAGCTTGGACCCAGGGTCCTACGAGCAGTACTTC. This chain joins TRBV5-5 and TRBJ2-7, with D tentatively TRBD1 (5 bases). V shed 0 bases and J shed 1 base, with 8 bases lying between them. Per germline, CDR1 SGHKS and CDR2 YYEKEE (reference sequence). CDR3 length: 14 residues.